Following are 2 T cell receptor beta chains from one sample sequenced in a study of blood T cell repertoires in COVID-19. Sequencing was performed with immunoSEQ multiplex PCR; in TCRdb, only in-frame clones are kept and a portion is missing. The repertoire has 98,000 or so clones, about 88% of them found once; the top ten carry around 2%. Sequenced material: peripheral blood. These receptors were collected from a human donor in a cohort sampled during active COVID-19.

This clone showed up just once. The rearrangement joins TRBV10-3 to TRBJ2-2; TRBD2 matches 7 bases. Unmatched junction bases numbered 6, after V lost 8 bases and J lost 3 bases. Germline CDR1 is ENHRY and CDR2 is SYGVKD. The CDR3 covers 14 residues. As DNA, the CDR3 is TGTGCCATCCATGGCCGGGGGGACACCGGGGAGCTGTTTTTT. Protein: CAIHGRGDTGELFF.

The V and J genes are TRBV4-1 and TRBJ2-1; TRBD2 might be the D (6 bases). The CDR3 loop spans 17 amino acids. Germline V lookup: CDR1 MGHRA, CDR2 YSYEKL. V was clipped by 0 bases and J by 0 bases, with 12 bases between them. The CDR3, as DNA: TGCGCCAGCAGCCAAGACGGACTACCGAGCTCCTACAATGAGCAGTTCTTC. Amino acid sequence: CASSQDGLPSSYNEQFF.